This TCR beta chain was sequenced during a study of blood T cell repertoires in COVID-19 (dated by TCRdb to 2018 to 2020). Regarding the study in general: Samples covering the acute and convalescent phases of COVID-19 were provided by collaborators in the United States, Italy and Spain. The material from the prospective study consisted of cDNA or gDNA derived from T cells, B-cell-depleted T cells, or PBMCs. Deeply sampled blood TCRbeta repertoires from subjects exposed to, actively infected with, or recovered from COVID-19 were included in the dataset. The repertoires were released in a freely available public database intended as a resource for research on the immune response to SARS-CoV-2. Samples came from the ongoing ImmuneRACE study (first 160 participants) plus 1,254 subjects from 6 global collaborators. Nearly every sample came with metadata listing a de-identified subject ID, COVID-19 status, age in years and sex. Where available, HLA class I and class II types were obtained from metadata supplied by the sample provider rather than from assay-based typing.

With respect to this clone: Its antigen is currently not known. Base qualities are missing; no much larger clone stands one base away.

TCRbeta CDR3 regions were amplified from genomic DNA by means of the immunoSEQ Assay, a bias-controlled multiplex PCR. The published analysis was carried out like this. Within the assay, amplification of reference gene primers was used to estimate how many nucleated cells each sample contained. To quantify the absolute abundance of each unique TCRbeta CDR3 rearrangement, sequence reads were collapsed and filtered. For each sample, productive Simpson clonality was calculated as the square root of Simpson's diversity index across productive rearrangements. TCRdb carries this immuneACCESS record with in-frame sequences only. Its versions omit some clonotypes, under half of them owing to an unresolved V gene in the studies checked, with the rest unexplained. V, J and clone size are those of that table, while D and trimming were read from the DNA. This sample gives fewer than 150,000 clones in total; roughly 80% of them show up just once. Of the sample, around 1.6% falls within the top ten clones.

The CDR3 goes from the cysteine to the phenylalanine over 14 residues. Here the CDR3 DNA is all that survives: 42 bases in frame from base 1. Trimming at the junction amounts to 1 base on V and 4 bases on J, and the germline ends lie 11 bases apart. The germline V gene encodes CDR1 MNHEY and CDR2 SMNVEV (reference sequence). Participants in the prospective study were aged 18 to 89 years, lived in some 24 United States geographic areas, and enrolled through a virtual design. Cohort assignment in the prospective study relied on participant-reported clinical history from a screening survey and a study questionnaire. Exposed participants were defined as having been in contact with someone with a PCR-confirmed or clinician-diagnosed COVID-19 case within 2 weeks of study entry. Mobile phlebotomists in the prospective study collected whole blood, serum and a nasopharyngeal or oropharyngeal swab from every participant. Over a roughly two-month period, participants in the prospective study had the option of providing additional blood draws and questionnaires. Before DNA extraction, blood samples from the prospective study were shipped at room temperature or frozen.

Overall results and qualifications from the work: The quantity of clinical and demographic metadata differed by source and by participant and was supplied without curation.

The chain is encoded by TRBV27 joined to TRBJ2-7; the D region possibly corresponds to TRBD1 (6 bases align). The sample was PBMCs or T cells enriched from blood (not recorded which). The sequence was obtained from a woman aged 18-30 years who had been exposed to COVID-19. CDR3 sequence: CASSLWGPEYEQYF. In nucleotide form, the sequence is TGTGCCAGCAGTTTATGGGGGCCGGAGTACGAGCAGTACTTC.